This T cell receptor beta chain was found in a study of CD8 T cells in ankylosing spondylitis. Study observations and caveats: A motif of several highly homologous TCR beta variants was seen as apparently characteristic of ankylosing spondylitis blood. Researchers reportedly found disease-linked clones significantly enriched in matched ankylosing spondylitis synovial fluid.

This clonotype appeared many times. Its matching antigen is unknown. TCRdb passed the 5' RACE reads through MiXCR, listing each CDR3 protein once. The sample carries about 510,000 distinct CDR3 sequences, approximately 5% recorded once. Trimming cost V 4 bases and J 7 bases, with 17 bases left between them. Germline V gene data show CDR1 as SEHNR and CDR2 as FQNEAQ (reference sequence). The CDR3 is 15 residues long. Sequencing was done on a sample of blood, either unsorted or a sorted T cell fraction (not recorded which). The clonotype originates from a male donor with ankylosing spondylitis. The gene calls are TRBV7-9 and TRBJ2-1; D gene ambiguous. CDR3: CASSSRGYLGNEQFF. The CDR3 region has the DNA TGTGCCAGCAGCTCCCGCGGATATTTGGGTAATGAGCAGTTCTTC.